This T cell receptor beta chain emerged from a study of immune evolution from preneoplasia to lung adenocarcinoma. Study information: HLA loss of heterozygosity: 6% to 7.5% AIS, approximately 15% MIA, approximately 31% ADC, none AAH. Regarding the study as a whole: Normal lung had highest clonality; later lesions appeared denser, more diverse. Compared with EGFR-mutant or double wild-type lesions, KRAS-mutant nodules were more clonal.

Clones were read by immunoSEQ multiplex PCR, and TCRdb kept only the in-frame ones, dropping some. The sample consists of roughly 40,000 clones, 74% of them appearing once. Premalignant or tumor cells were enriched by macro-dissection after pathologic assessment. Losses at the gene ends were 4 bases for V and 4 bases for J; bases not matched to a gene: 2. Germline CDR1 and CDR2: SGHAT and FQNNGV. This CDR3 has 15 residues. This clone was seen more than once but under ten times. What it binds is not known. Material for sequencing was FFPE invasive lung adenocarcinoma tissue. The gene calls are TRBV11-2 and TRBJ2-1; 12 nucleotides match TRBD2. The TCR originated in a person aged 55 to 75 with lung adenocarcinoma. The CDR3 bases are TGTGCCAGCAGCTGGACTAGCGGGACTTACAATGAGCAGTTCTTC. It is translated as CASSWTSGTYNEQFF.